This record covers a single T cell receptor (beta chain). Its antigen is still unknown. Trimming removed 5 bases from V and 4 bases from J, with 6 bases in between. The CDR3 extends over 12 amino acids. CDR1 and CDR2 from the germline V gene are SGHVS and FNYEAQ. The sample comes from a study of cytomegalovirus exposure and HLA in healthy donors. Broader study findings: The number of N-insertions in an Asian-associated ancestry cluster was reportedly below the approximately 680-donor mean in a later analysis. A few CMV-associated chains proved CMV antigen-specific in vitro.

Primers for the PCR totalled 60 Vbeta and 13 Jbeta. Data came from immunoSEQ multiplex PCR; TCRdb stores just in-frame clones and leaves some out. Of around 94,000 clones in the sample, less than 85% were seen once. This chain uses TRBV7-6 with TRBJ2-1; D not resolved. The receptor was isolated from a man younger than 35 in good health and CMV-seronegative. Material for sequencing was PBMCs. The CDR3 loop reads CASSEQYNEQFF. The DNA of the CDR3 is TGTGCCAGCAGCGAACAGTACAATGAGCAGTTCTTC.